This TCR beta chain was captured in a study of T-cell memory formation after mild COVID-19. Via MiXCR, TCRdb re-called the 5' RACE reads, giving one row per CDR3 protein. The data show about 410,000 distinct CDR3 sequences, 15% to 20% seen once. CDR1 is SGHAT and CDR2 is FQNNGV in the germline V gene. This CDR3 contains 14 residues. Between the trimmed V and J ends, which lost 5 bases and 7 bases, there was a span of 14 bases. Sequenced input: PBMCs or a T cell subset sorted from them (not recorded which). The TCR was taken from a man between 18 and 35 years old who had mild COVID-19 (a few samples of this study predate the infection). Cell type and time point are not known. This sequence joins TRBV11-2 and TRBJ2-2; D possibly corresponds to TRBD2 (5 bases). The CDR3 is CASSRPPRDGELFF. CDR3 in DNA: TGTGCCAGCAGCCGCCCCCCCCGGGACGGGGAGCTGTTTTTT.